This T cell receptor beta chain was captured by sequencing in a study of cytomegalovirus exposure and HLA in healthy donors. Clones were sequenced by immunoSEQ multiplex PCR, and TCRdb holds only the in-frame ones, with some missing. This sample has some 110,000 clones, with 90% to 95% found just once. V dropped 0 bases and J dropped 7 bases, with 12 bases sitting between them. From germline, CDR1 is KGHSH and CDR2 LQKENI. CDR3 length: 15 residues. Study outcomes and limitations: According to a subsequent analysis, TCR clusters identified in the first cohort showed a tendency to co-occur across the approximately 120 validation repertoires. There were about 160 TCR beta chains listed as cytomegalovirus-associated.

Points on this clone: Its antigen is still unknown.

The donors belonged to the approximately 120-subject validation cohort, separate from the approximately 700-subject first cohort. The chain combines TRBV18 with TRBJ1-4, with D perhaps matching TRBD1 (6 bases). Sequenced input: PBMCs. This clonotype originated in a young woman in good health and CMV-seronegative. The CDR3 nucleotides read TGTGCCAGCTCACCACCGGGACAAGGCCGTGAAAAACTGTTTTTT. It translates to CASSPPGQGREKLFF.